The source of this T cell receptor (beta chain) is a study of blood T cell repertoires in COVID-19. Study in general: Donors in the United States, Italy and Spain gave samples during acute or convalescent COVID-19.

This table comes from immunoSEQ multiplex PCR, and its TCRdb copy is limited to in-frame clones, with some not included. Among fewer than 450,000 clones listed, more than 75% were seen once. The CDR3 contains 15 residues. V lost 0 bases, J lost 7 bases, and 1 base stayed unmatched. Germline V gene sequence: CDR1 SGDLS, CDR2 YYNGEE. Living in about 25 US areas, the participants were between about 18 and 100 years of age. Participant-reported clinical history was the basis for cohort assignment. Two consecutive negative NP/OP PCR tests, clearance, or resolved symptoms defined Cohort 3 recovery. The receptor comes from a woman aged 18-35 years who had recovered from COVID-19. The sample was PBMCs or T cells enriched from blood (not recorded which). The chain couples TRBV9 to TRBJ1-4, with 12 bases that match TRBD1. CDR3 nucleotides: TGTGCCAGCAGCGTAGTGGGACAGGGGGCTGAAAAACTGTTTTTT. Translated: CASSVVGQGAEKLFF.